This T cell receptor beta chain appears in the sequencing data of a study of blood T cell repertoires in COVID-19. Across the whole study: Researchers got acute and convalescent COVID-19 samples from the United States, Italy and Spain. Sample material is recorded as cDNA or gDNA derived from T cells, B-cell-depleted T cells, or PBMCs.

There are a few counts of this clone. The germline V gene has CDR1 LGHNA and CDR2 YNFKEQ. V dropped 1 base and J dropped 3; count of bases not matched to a gene: 7. This CDR3 has 17 amino acids. Per the original methods: Amplification of reference gene primers was used by the study to estimate nucleated cell counts. The table came from immunoSEQ multiplex PCR; TCRdb's copy has only in-frame clones and leaves some out. V, J and clone size were drawn from that table, and D and trimming were deduced from the DNA. The sample has around 270,000 clones, 85% to 90% seen once. The origin of this receptor is a man aged 35 to 55 with acute or convalescent COVID-19. Specimen: peripheral blood. The chain carries TRBV4-2 and TRBJ2-1; 9 positions agree with TRBD2. This CDR3 is CASSQAISGGFYNEQFF. The CDR3 nucleotides read TGTGCCAGCAGCCAAGCCATTAGCGGGGGTTTCTACAATGAGCAGTTCTTC.